This is a list of T cell receptor beta chains from one sample in a study of cytomegalovirus exposure and HLA in healthy donors. TCRdb keeps only in-frame clones here, not all; method: immunoSEQ multiplex PCR. The data contain 130,000 to 150,000 clones, roughly 80% of them singletons. The sequencing sample was made of PBMCs. The receptors originated from a woman aged 40 to 50 in good health and CMV-seropositive. The CDR3 runs from the conserved cysteine through the conserved F or W. The D gene is left open where the match is weak. Clone size is not always given. Where it is, it says once, few, many or a class for expanded clones.

- | TRBJ1-2 | TRBD1 | TRBV7-3 | TGTGCCAGCAGCCGACAACCCTTGGACAGGGCCTTTCCTGGCGGCTACACCTTC | CASSRQPLDRAFPGGYTF
- | TRBJ2-3 | - | TRBV6-5 | TGTGCCAGCAAGCCTGCGTTCACAGATACGCAGTATTTT | CASKPAFTDTQYF
- | TRBJ2-1 | TRBD2 | TRBV5-1 | TGCGCCAGCAGCCCCGGGGTAGCGGGGGGATGTGAGCAGTTCTTC | CASSPGVAGGCEQFF
- | TRBJ2-2 | - | TRBV6-1 | TGTGCCAGCAGAGAATCCGGCGGGGAGCTGTTTTTT | CASRESGGELFF
- | TRBJ2-3 | - | TRBV19 | TGTGCCAGTAGTATCCCCATGCGGGGCACAGATACGCAGTATTTT | CASSIPMRGTDTQYF
- | TRBJ2-5 | TRBD2 | TRBV11-2 | TGTGCCAGCAGCCCAGGACTAGTGGCGTACTTC | CASSPGLVAYF
- | TRBJ1-6 | - | TRBV7-3 | TGTGCCAGCAGCTCGACAGGCGAAAATTCACCCCTCCACTTT | CASSSTGENSPLHF
- | TRBJ1-6 | - | TRBV25-1 | TGTGCCAGCAGTCCACCACCCGGTGATAATTCACCCCTCCACTTT | CASSPPPGDNSPLHF
- | TRBJ2-1 | TRBD1 | TRBV27 | TGTGCCAGCAGTTTAGGGACAGAGTACAATGAGCAGTTCTTC | CASSLGTEYNEQFF
- | TRBJ2-3 | - | TRBV10-3 | TGTGCCATCAGTGAGTCGGGGGGTACGCAGTATTTT | CAISESGGTQYF
- | TRBJ2-5 | - | TRBV10-2 | TGCGCCAGCGCACAGGGAAGTTGGCAGTACTTC | CASAQGSWQYF
- | TRBJ2-5 | TRBD2 | TRBV4-1 | TGCGCCAGCTCCTCAGCGGGGGTGGAGACCCAGTACTTC | CASSSAGVETQYF
few | TRBJ2-7 | TRBD1 | TRBV10-3 | TGTGCCATCAGTGGGATCGACAGGGGGGATCCCTACGAGCAGTACTTC | CAISGIDRGDPYEQYF
- | TRBJ1-5 | - | TRBV2 | TGTGCCAGCAGTGTATATCAACCGCAGTTCAATCAGCCCCAGCATTTT | CASSVYQPQFNQPQHF
- | TRBJ2-7 | TRBD1 | TRBV29-1 | TGCAGCGTTGAAGTCCTGACAGGGGGCAGCTACGAGCAGTACTTC | CSVEVLTGGSYEQYF
- | TRBJ2-3 | - | TRBV13 | TGTGCCAGCAGCACCCGAATCGGGGGAACCACAGATACGCAGTATTTT | CASSTRIGGTTDTQYF
- | TRBJ2-7 | TRBD1 | TRBV19 | TGTGCCAGTAGCCCCTCGGACAGGAATACCTACGAGCAGTACTTC | CASSPSDRNTYEQYF
- | TRBJ1-2 | - | TRBV30 | TGTGCCTGGAGTGTACTCAGGGCTCGGGGCTACACCTTC | CAWSVLRARGYTF
- | TRBJ2-5 | - | TRBV30 | TGTGCCTGGACAATCCAAGAGACCCAGTACTTC | CAWTIQETQYF
- | TRBJ1-6 | TRBD1 | TRBV2 | TGTGCCAGCAGGGACAGGAGCAATTCACCCCTCCACTTT | CASRDRSNSPLHF
- | TRBJ1-5 | - | TRBV30 | TGTGCCTGGAGTGCCGTCGGGGGGAGGGGTCAGCCCCAGCATTTT | CAWSAVGGRGQPQHF
- | TRBJ1-1 | TRBD1 | TRBV5-5 | TGTGCCAGCTATATACGGGACAGGGGATCCCTATCCCGTCTGAACACTGAAGCTTTCTTT | CASYIRDRGSLSRLNTEAFF